The clone carrying this T cell receptor (beta chain) was counted ten times or more. The second PCR ran 7 to 11 cycles with a sample-barcoded 5' primer and J-beta primers. TCRdb fed the 5' RACE reads into MiXCR, producing one record per CDR3 protein. The table lists around 900,000 distinct CDR3 sequences, about 28% of them singletons. The CDR3 consists of 16 residues. V was pared by 6 bases and J by 6 bases, with 10 bases of the junction left unmatched. Germline CDR1 SGHTA, CDR2 FQGNSA. The data were taken from a study of blood T cells in healthy people across ages. The sequence was collected from a woman at least 80 years old in good health. The chain employs TRBV7-2 and TRBJ2-1; TRBD2 aligns across 11 bases. The material sequenced was blood. The CDR3 coding sequence is TGTGCCAGCAGTCTTTATAGCGGGGGGGCCGTCAATGAGCAGTTCTTC. Protein product: CASSLYSGGAVNEQFF.